This paragraph covers one T cell receptor (beta chain) sequence. Per germline, CDR1 MGHRA and CDR2 YSYEKL. Between the trimmed V and J ends, which lost 1 base and 3 bases, there was a span of 12 bases. The CDR3 runs 15 residues. The sample belongs to a study of blood T cell repertoires in COVID-19. Participant ages covered about 18 to 95 years across about 22 US areas. Participant-given clinical history determined each cohort assignment. For recovered donors of Cohort 3, there were two negative PCRs, clearance, or symptom resolution. Per the original data handling: Estimation of nucleated cell counts relied on the amplification of reference gene primers. Clones were sequenced by immunoSEQ multiplex PCR, and TCRdb holds only the in-frame ones, with some missing. V, J and clone size are taken as reported in that table, and D and trimming were inferred from the DNA itself. This sample carries some 350,000 clones, approximately 90% of them seen once, and the ten largest clones take roughly 0.99%.

Sequencing was performed on PBMCs or T cells enriched from blood (not recorded which). This receptor was obtained from a man between 18 and 29 years old who had recovered from COVID-19. This chain uses TRBV4-1 with TRBJ1-2; a weak D match, TRBD1 (5 bases). In nucleotides, the CDR3 is TGCGCCAGCAGCCAAGTGGGGGGGGTAGACTATGGCTACACCTTC. This sequence encodes CASSQVGGVDYGYTF.